The 6 T cell receptor beta chains reported below all come from one sample, sequenced in a study of T cells in Graves' hyperthyroidism and ophthalmopathy. It was RNA transcripts that yielded the amplified TCR beta CDR3 regions. The study used the HTBI primer set for a first-round RT-PCR of the TCR CDR3. MiXCR, run by TCRdb on the multiplex PCR reads, gives a single entry per CDR3 protein. The profile shows about 570,000 distinct CDR3 sequences, about 45% of them singletons. The sequenced material came from peripheral blood or thyroid tissue (not recorded which). The receptors shown here come from an adult woman with Graves' disease, either hyperthyroidism or ophthalmopathy (not recorded which).

This rearrangement joins TRBV12-3 or TRBV12-4 to TRBJ1-6; possibly TRBD1 for D (5 bases). Trimming left V 4 bases short and J 14 bases short, with 12 bases between. The CDR3 length is 12 residues. The DNA for the CDR3 is TGTGCCAGCAGTTACGGGGGGGGAACCCTCCACTTT. Residues: CASSYGGGTLHF.

This CDR3 reads CAWTGSRDTIKNYGYTF. The CDR3, as DNA: TGTGCCTGGACTGGCTCCCGGGACACCATAAAAAACTATGGCTACACCTTC. The chain is built from TRBV30 and TRBJ1-2; D may be TRBD1 (6 bases). Germline loops: CDR1 GTSNPN, CDR2 SVGIG (reference sequence). The CDR3 is made up of 17 amino acids. V was clipped by 4 bases and J by 2 bases, with 23 bases between them. Looking up the rest from reference TRBV30 and TRBJ1-2 gives the full variable domain: SQTIHQWPATLVQPVGSPLSLECTVEGTSNPNLYWYRQAAGRGLQLLFYSVGIGQISSEVPQNLSASRPQDRQFILSSKKLLLSDSGFYLCAWTGSRDTIKNYGYTFGSGTRLTVV.

The table lists this clonotype with many counts. V is TRBV7-2 and J is TRBJ2-6; D tentatively fits TRBD1 or TRBD2 (5 bases each). The CDR3 extends over 16 amino acids. The germline gives CDR1 SGHTA, CDR2 FQGNSA. V dropped 3 bases and J dropped 5 bases, with 14 bases sitting between them. The CDR3 coding sequence is TGTGCCAGCAGCTTCTCGGGGTGGGGACGGGCCAACGTCCTGACTTTC. Translating it yields CASSFSGWGRANVLTF. The variable domain in full, with the rest retrieved from reference TRBV7-2 and TRBJ2-6, is GAGVSQSPSNKVTEKGKDVELRCDPISGHTALYWYRQSLGQGLEFLIYFQGNSAPDKSGLPSDRFSAERTGGSVSTLTIQRTQQEDSAVYLCASSFSGWGRANVLTFGAGSRLTVL.

In this sample, this clonotype turned up many times. The chain carries TRBV12-3 or TRBV12-4 and TRBJ1-1; 9 bases are shared with TRBD1. CDR3 length equals 11 residues. V trimming: 5 bases; J trimming: 11 bases; junction bases outside the gene matches: 3. CDR3 DNA: TGTGCCAGCAGTCGGGACAGGGAGGCTTTCTTT. As protein: CASSRDREAFF.

This clonotype occurred many times. This chain links TRBV9 with TRBJ2-7; D is possibly TRBD1 (6 bases). The CDR3 spans 16 residues. From germline, CDR1 is SGDLS and CDR2 YYNGEE. Trimming pared 4 bases from V and 0 bases from J, leaving 17 bases between. This chain's CDR3 is CASSPTDSRYSYEQYF. CDR3 bases: TGTGCCAGCAGCCCCACGGACAGTCGATACTCCTACGAGCAGTACTTC.

This clonotype occurred many times. The genes are TRBV7-9 and TRBJ1-2; D remains unclear. V was cut by 5 bases and J by 4 bases, with 17 bases left in between. This CDR3 is 15 amino acids long. Looked up from germline, CDR1 is SEHNR and CDR2 is FQNEAQ (reference sequence). The CDR3 here is CASSQRSEIFYGYTF. The CDR3 coding sequence is TGTGCCAGCAGCCAGCGCTCGGAAATTTTCTATGGCTACACCTTC.